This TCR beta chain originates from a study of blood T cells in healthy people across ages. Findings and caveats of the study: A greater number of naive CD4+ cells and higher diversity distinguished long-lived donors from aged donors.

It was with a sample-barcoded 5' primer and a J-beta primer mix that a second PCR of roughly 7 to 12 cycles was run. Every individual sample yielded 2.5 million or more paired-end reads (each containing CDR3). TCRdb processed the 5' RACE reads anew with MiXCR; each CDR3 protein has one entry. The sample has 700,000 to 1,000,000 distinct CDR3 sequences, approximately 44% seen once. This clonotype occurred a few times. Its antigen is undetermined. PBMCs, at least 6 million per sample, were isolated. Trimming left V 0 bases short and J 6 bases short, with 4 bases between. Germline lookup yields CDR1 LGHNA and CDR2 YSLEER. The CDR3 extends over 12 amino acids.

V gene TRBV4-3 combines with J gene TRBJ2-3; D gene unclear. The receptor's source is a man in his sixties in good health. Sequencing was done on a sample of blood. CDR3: CASSQDGDTQYF. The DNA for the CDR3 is TGCGCCAGCAGCCAAGACGGTGATACGCAGTATTTT.